These 28 T cell receptor beta chains came from one sample sequenced in a study of OX40 agonist ivuxolimab in advanced cancers. Profiled with immunoSEQ multiplex PCR; TCRdb holds only in-frame clones, not every one. The sample yields approximately 50,000 clones, roughly 94% seen once. The sample in question was CD4+ or CD8+ T cells sorted from blood, obtained in a trial of the OX40 agonist ivuxolimab. Receptor source: an adult with an advanced solid tumor such as melanoma, head and neck, liver or kidney cancer.

V usage is TRBV10-1 and J usage is TRBJ2-1; 8 bases align to TRBD1. CDR3 size: 15 residues. The germline V gene encodes CDR1 WNHNN and CDR2 SYGVQD (reference sequence). The V and J ends lost 4 bases and 1 base, in that order; junction bases with no gene match: 3. The CDR3 nucleotides are TGCGCCAGCAGTGCAAACAGGGGGTCCTACAATGAGCAGTTCTTC. Protein: CASSANRGSYNEQFF.

CDR3: CASSPRQVEGAFF. Here the CDR3 DNA reads TGTGCCAGCAGCCCCCGACAGGTAGAAGGAGCTTTCTTT. The genes are TRBV7-9 and TRBJ1-1, with D possibly being TRBD1 (6 bases). This CDR3 is 13 amino acids long. Germline CDR1 SEHNR, CDR2 FQNEAQ (reference sequence). V lost 5 bases and J lost 10, with 17 bases in between.

The V and J genes are TRBV27 and TRBJ1-1; D unclear. Germline CDR1 is MNHEY and CDR2 is SMNVEV (reference sequence). V lost 5 bases, J lost 5 bases, and 18 bases lay in between. CDR3 size: 15 residues. CDR3 region: CASSRGPQPWTEAFF. CDR3 nucleotides: TGTGCCAGCAGTCGAGGACCTCAACCTTGGACTGAAGCTTTCTTT.

The CDR3 spells CASRGRGTYEQYF. DNA of the CDR3: TGTGCCAGCAGGGGACGCGGAACCTACGAGCAGTACTTC. The genes are TRBV2 and TRBJ2-7; either TRBD1 or TRBD2 may supply D (5 bases each). The germline V and J ends were trimmed by 6 bases and 2 bases, with 11 bases remaining between them. Germline loops: CDR1 SNHLY, CDR2 FYNNEI. This CDR3 has 13 amino acids.

This clone was seen a single time. V is TRBV28 and J is TRBJ2-1; maybe TRBD1 (5 bases). In germline, CDR1 is MDHEN, CDR2 SYDVKM. Trimming left V 6 bases short and J 0 bases short, with 9 bases between. The CDR3 consists of 14 residues. In DNA form, the CDR3 reads TGTGCCAGCAGGGGGCTGAGCTCCTACAATGAGCAGTTCTTC. Residues: CASRGLSSYNEQFF. The full variable domain, in which reference TRBV28 and TRBJ2-1 provide the parts outside the CDR3, is DVKVTQSSRYLVKRTGEKVFLECVQDMDHENMFWYRQDPGLGLRLIYFSYDVKMKEKGDIPEGYSVSREKKERFSLILESASTNQTSMYLCASRGLSSYNEQFFGPGTRLTVL.

The V gene is TRBV4-1, the J gene TRBJ1-5; possible D gene TRBD1, 5 bases. The ends were cut back, 7 bases at V and 4 bases at J, with 11 bases in the middle. Germline V gene sequence: CDR1 MGHRA, CDR2 YSYEKL. The CDR3 runs to 13 residues. The CDR3 spells CASTSGGNQPQHF. The CDR3 bases are TGCGCCAGCACCTCTGGGGGTAATCAGCCCCAGCATTTT.

V and J are TRBV11-3 and TRBJ2-6; D is ambiguous. V lost 5 bases, J lost 1 base, and 6 bases lay in between. In germline, CDR1 is SGHNT, CDR2 YENEEA. This CDR3 contains 14 residues. CDR3 sequence (DNA): TGTGCCAGCAGCCCCCGATCTGGGGCCAACGTCCTGACTTTC. It specifies CASSPRSGANVLTF.

V gene TRBV19 combines with J gene TRBJ2-7, with TRBD2 matching 8 bases. The CDR3 runs 18 residues. Germline V gene data show CDR1 as LNHDA and CDR2 as SQIVND (reference sequence). J lost 3 bases, V lost 10 bases, and 23 bases had no gene match. CDR3 DNA sequence: TGTGCCACCTCTACCGGGGGGGAGGGCCATTCCCTAAACTACGAGCAGTACTTC. This codes for CATSTGGEGHSLNYEQYF.

V and J are TRBV19 and TRBJ1-5; D is unclear. Germline loops: CDR1 LNHDA, CDR2 SQIVND (reference sequence). The CDR3 consists of 11 residues. Between the trimmed V and J ends, which lost 1 base and 11 bases, there was a span of 6 bases. The CDR3 sequence: CASSIAGAQHF. CDR3 in DNA: TGTGCCAGTAGTATAGCCGGGGCCCAGCATTTT.

V is TRBV19 and J is TRBJ1-2, with TRBD1 matching 8 bases. Trimming cost V 5 bases and J 3 bases; bases outside gene matches: 8. Germline CDR1 and CDR2: LNHDA and SQIVND (reference sequence). CDR3 length: 15 amino acids. The CDR3 region is CASSPRTGSDYGYTF. DNA of the CDR3: TGTGCCAGTAGTCCCCGGACAGGGTCAGACTATGGCTACACCTTC. Filled out from reference TRBV19 and TRBJ1-2, the complete variable domain reads DGGITQSPKYLFRKEGQNVTLSCEQNLNHDAMYWYRQDPGQGLRLIYYSQIVNDFQKGDIAEGYSVSREKKESFPLTVTSAQKNPTAFYLCASSPRTGSDYGYTFGSGTRLTVV.

This clone has a handful of counts. The chain links TRBV9 to TRBJ2-2; D not resolved. This CDR3 spans 16 amino acids. Trimming left V 2 bases short and J 3 bases short, with 14 bases between. Germline CDR1 SGDLS, CDR2 YYNGEE. CDR3 protein: CASSVSSSIHTGELFF. The CDR3 DNA reads TGTGCCAGCAGCGTTTCGTCCAGCATCCACACCGGGGAGCTGTTTTTT.

J is TRBJ2-1 and V is TRBV13; TRBD2 agrees at 14 bases. The CDR3 is 19 amino acids. Germline loops: CDR1 PRHDT, CDR2 FYEKMQ (reference sequence). V was pared by 5 bases and J by 4 bases, with 13 bases of the junction left unmatched. CDR3 region: CASSLGLAGEEGGYNEQFF. Written as DNA, the CDR3 is TGTGCCAGCAGCCTGGGACTAGCGGGAGAAGAAGGGGGGTACAATGAGCAGTTCTTC.

The V gene is TRBV28, the J gene TRBJ2-7; either TRBD1 or TRBD2 may supply D (5 bases each). The V end lost 2 bases, the J end lost 6 bases, and 17 bases lay between the germline ends. The CDR3 consists of 15 residues. Germline CDR1 MDHEN, CDR2 SYDVKM. In DNA, the CDR3 is TGTGCCAGCAGTTTAAAGATAGGGGACCCACGCGAGCAGTACTTC. Protein product: CASSLKIGDPREQYF.

This rearrangement joins TRBV5-1 to TRBJ2-1, with D possibly being TRBD2 (5 bases). Germline CDR1 reads SGHRS; CDR2 reads YFSETQ. The CDR3 runs to 16 residues. V dropped 4 bases and J dropped 0 bases, with 14 bases sitting between them. CDR3 sequence (DNA): TGCGCCAGCAGCCCAGAGGGCAGGCTCTCCTACAATGAGCAGTTCTTC. This codes for CASSPEGRLSYNEQFF.

V usage is TRBV5-1 and J usage is TRBJ2-3, with 14 bases fitting TRBD2. CDR1 SGHRS and CDR2 YFSETQ come from the germline V gene. This CDR3 has 18 amino acids. The ends lost 4 bases at V and 0 bases at J; junction bases unmatched: 7. The DNA for the CDR3 is TGCGCCAGCAGCCCGACCGGGACTAGCGGGAGTAGCACAGATACGCAGTATTTT. Translation gives CASSPTGTSGSSTDTQYF.

The DNA of the CDR3 is TGTGCCAGCAGCGACCCGGGACTAGCGGGAGTGGCGGGCTACGAGCAGTACTTC. This translates into CASSDPGLAGVAGYEQYF. The rearrangement uses TRBV7-8 and TRBJ2-7; 14 bases match TRBD2. With 5 bases clipped from V and 3 bases from J, the junction kept 12 bases outside the gene matches. The CDR3 sequence is 18 residues long. From germline, CDR1 is SGHVS and CDR2 FQNEAQ.

The table lists this clone with a count of one. This sequence joins TRBV5-1 and TRBJ2-5; possible D gene TRBD1, 6 bases. The germline V gene has CDR1 SGHRS and CDR2 YFSETQ. The CDR3 consists of 14 residues. The V gene lost 3 bases and the J gene lost 1 base, with 10 bases spanning the gap. CDR3: CASSSDRPQETQYF. The CDR3 nucleotides are TGCGCCAGCAGCTCCGACAGGCCCCAAGAGACCCAGTACTTC.

The chain carries TRBV19 and TRBJ2-3; D remains ambiguous. Deletions cut 2 bases from V and 0 bases from J, with 12 bases between. CDR3 length: 16 amino acids. Germline values: CDR1 LNHDA, CDR2 SQIVND (reference sequence). CDR3 loop: CASSIPTLTSTDTQYF. The CDR3 bases are TGTGCCAGTAGTATACCGACGCTCACTAGCACAGATACGCAGTATTTT. Filled out from reference TRBV19 and TRBJ2-3, the complete variable domain reads DGGITQSPKYLFRKEGQNVTLSCEQNLNHDAMYWYRQDPGQGLRLIYYSQIVNDFQKGDIAEGYSVSREKKESFPLTVTSAQKNPTAFYLCASSIPTLTSTDTQYFGPGTRLTVL.

This clone showed up just a few times. The chain recombines TRBV7-8 with TRBJ1-2, with D possibly TRBD1 on 5 matching bases. The CDR3 runs to 15 residues. The V gene's germline CDR1 is SGHVS and CDR2 FQNEAQ. Trimming left V 1 base short and J 0 bases short, with 9 bases between. This CDR3 is CASSLGGSTNYGYTF. The CDR3 nucleotides are TGTGCCAGCAGCTTAGGGGGGAGTACTAACTATGGCTACACCTTC.

The gene calls are TRBV5-4 and TRBJ2-7, with 7 positions matching TRBD2. The CDR3 runs 15 residues. V was pared by 1 base and J by 3 bases, with 7 bases of the junction left unmatched. The V gene's germline CDR1 is SGHNT and CDR2 YYREEE (reference sequence). CDR3 protein: CASSLNGWEGYEQYF. As DNA, the CDR3 is TGTGCCAGCAGCTTGAATGGGTGGGAGGGCTACGAGCAGTACTTC.

V and J are TRBV28 and TRBJ2-7; D not resolved. Germline V gene sequence: CDR1 MDHEN, CDR2 SYDVKM. Trimming left V 2 bases short and J 2 bases short, with 13 bases between. This CDR3 has 15 amino acids. CDR3 nucleotide sequence: TGTGCCAGCAGTTTAAGGGCAGAAATAGCCTACGAGCAGTACTTC. This translates into CASSLRAEIAYEQYF.

V usage is TRBV6-5 and J usage is TRBJ2-1; a possible D gene is TRBD1 (6 bases). V lost 5 bases and J lost 0, with 11 bases in between. Looked up from germline, CDR1 is MNHEY and CDR2 is SVGAGI. The CDR3 totals 15 residues. As DNA, the CDR3 is TGTGCCAGCAGTATAGACAGGTACTCCTACAATGAGCAGTTCTTC. Translation gives CASSIDRYSYNEQFF.

The rearrangement joins TRBV23-1 to TRBJ1-2; maybe TRBD1 (6 bases). TRBV23-1 is an ORF; its function is uncertain. The CDR3 is made up of 14 amino acids. The V and J ends lost 7 bases and 4 bases respectively, with 16 bases between them. For the CDR3, the DNA is TGCGCCAGCACTCCTTCGGGACAAGTCTATGGCTACACCTTC. Amino acid sequence: CASTPSGQVYGYTF.

This clone came up once. The V and J genes are TRBV13 and TRBJ1-1; a possible D gene is TRBD1 (6 bases). This CDR3 contains 13 residues. CDR1 and CDR2 from the germline V gene are PRHDT and FYEKMQ (reference sequence). Trimming removed 5 bases at V and 7 bases at J, with 14 bases between. The CDR3 DNA follows: TGTGCCAGCAGCATTGGACAGTCGGGTGAAGCTTTCTTT. Translated: CASSIGQSGEAFF.

The gene calls are TRBV2 and TRBJ2-5; D gene uncertain. V was cut by 2 bases and J by 1 base, with 5 bases left in between. The CDR3 runs to 13 residues. Germline CDR1 reads SNHLY; CDR2 reads FYNNEI. The DNA of the CDR3 is TGTGCCAGCAGTGAAAACAGCCAAGAGACCCAGTACTTC. Protein sequence: CASSENSQETQYF.

The V call is TRBV9, the J call TRBJ2-1, with D possibly being TRBD2 (5 bases). CDR1 is SGDLS and CDR2 is YYNGEE in the germline V gene. Trimming stripped 4 bases from V and 9 bases from J, with 8 bases between. The CDR3 sequence is 11 residues long. The CDR3 protein is CASSTAGEQFF. CDR3 nucleotides: TGTGCCAGCAGCACCGCGGGTGAGCAGTTCTTC.

This chain uses TRBV28 with TRBJ2-5, with D hard to call. V lost 2 bases and J lost 11, with 6 bases in between. Germline CDR1 reads MDHEN; CDR2 reads SYDVKM. This CDR3 is 10 amino acids long. CDR3 sequence (DNA): TGTGCCAGCAGTTTAGGTGAACAGTACTTC. This encodes CASSLGEQYF.

J is TRBJ1-2 and V is TRBV27, with D uncertain. The germline CDR1 and CDR2 sequences are MNHEY and SMNVEV (reference sequence). V shed 1 base and J shed 7 bases, with 10 bases lying between them. This CDR3 has 13 residues. CDR3 sequence reads: CASSLLGSGGYTF. CDR3 sequence (DNA): TGTGCCAGCAGTTTATTGGGGTCGGGTGGCTACACCTTC.